These T cell receptor beta chains were read from a single sample in a study of blood T cell repertoires in COVID-19. TCRdb keeps only in-frame clones here, not all; method: immunoSEQ multiplex PCR. The table lists about 100,000 clones, approximately 81% of them singletons. Sequencing was performed on peripheral blood. Receptor source: a human donor in a cohort sampled during active COVID-19. CDR3s include the opening cysteine and the closing phenylalanine or tryptophan. Each record gives: D gene, V gene, J gene, clone size, CDR3 protein, CDR3 DNA. D genes are given only for firm matches. Not every row has a clone size; where given, it reads once, few, many or a size class.

>NA|TRBV6-2/TRBV6-3|TRBJ2-5|NA
CASSSPVSGFETQYF
TGTGCCAGCAGCTCCCCCGTGAGCGGCTTCGAGACCCAGTACTTC
>TRBD1|TRBV19|TRBJ2-7|NA
CASRVMGQMIRYEQYF
TGTGCCAGTAGGGTGATGGGACAGATGATCCGCTACGAGCAGTACTTC
>NA|TRBV3-1/TRBV3-2|TRBJ2-7|NA
CASSLKGVNYEQYF
TGTGCCAGCAGCCTAAAAGGGGTGAACTACGAGCAGTACTTC
>NA|TRBV28|TRBJ1-2|NA
CASSLSTTDNYGYTF
TGTGCCAGCAGTTTATCCACGACAGATAACTATGGCTACACCTTC
>NA|TRBV12-5|TRBJ2-5|once
CASGLGQTGTQYF
TGTGCTAGTGGTTTGGGACAGACGGGGACCCAGTACTTC
>TRBD1|TRBV7-8|TRBJ2-3|NA
CASSSTGLGDTQYF
TGTGCCAGCAGCTCGACAGGGTTGGGAGATACGCAGTATTTT
>TRBD2|TRBV4-3|TRBJ2-1|NA
CASSQGIAGGSTYNEQFF
TGCGCCAGCAGCCAAGGGATAGCGGGGGGGTCTACCTACAATGAGCAGTTCTTC
>TRBD2|TRBV28|TRBJ2-5|NA
CASRFSGGDETQYF
TGTGCCAGCAGATTTAGCGGGGGTGATGAGACCCAGTACTTC
>NA|TRBV27|TRBJ1-1|NA
CASSLGTIRNTEAFF
TGTGCCAGCAGCCTGGGGACAATCCGGAACACTGAAGCTTTCTTT
>TRBD1|TRBV6-2/TRBV6-3|TRBJ2-1|once
CASSSTTGDYEQFF
TGTGCCAGCAGCAGTACGACAGGGGACTATGAGCAGTTCTTC
>TRBD1|TRBV24-1|TRBJ2-5|NA
CATSDYQGNFGTGVKETQYF
TGTGCCACCAGTGACTACCAAGGAAATTTTGGGACAGGGGTTAAAGAGACCCAGTACTTC
>NA|TRBV7-9|TRBJ1-1|NA
CASSLGGMNTEAFF
TGTGCCAGCAGCTTAGGCGGGATGAACACTGAAGCTTTCTTT
>NA|TRBV11-2|TRBJ1-1|NA
CASSLVNWANTEAFF
TGTGCCAGCAGCTTAGTGAATTGGGCGAACACTGAAGCTTTCTTT
>NA|TRBV5-6|TRBJ2-7|NA
CASSLDSPYEQYF
TGTGCCAGCAGCTTGGACAGCCCCTACGAGCAGTACTTC
>TRBD1|TRBV6-4|TRBJ1-1|NA
CASRPHRGQDTEAFF
TGTGCCAGCAGACCTCACAGGGGGCAGGACACTGAAGCTTTCTTT
>NA|TRBV19|TRBJ2-3|NA
CASSRLVAADTQYF
TGTGCCAGTAGTAGACTAGTGGCGGCAGATACGCAGTATTTT
>NA|TRBV28|TRBJ1-4|NA
CASTNLGGTNEKLFF
TGTGCCAGCACCAACTTAGGGGGTACTAATGAAAAACTGTTTTTT
>NA|TRBV30|TRBJ1-1|NA
CAWSVSRGTEAFF
TGTGCCTGGAGTGTATCAAGGGGAACTGAAGCTTTCTTT
>NA|TRBV6-6|TRBJ2-2|NA
CASSYQGSGELFF
TGTGCCAGCAGTTATCAGGGTTCCGGGGAGCTGTTTTTT
>NA|TRBV5-1|TRBJ2-2|NA
CASSFLASGNTGELFF
TGCGCCAGCAGCTTCCTGGCGTCAGGGAACACCGGGGAGCTGTTTTTT
>NA|TRBV5-6|TRBJ1-2|NA
CASRNPTGGHGYTF
TGTGCCAGCCGAAACCCCACTGGAGGGCATGGCTACACCTTC
>NA|TRBV7-2|TRBJ2-3|NA
CASSLLRETRTDTQYF
TGTGCCAGCAGCTTACTCCGGGAGACGAGGACAGATACGCAGTATTTT
>TRBD1|TRBV4-2|TRBJ2-1|NA
CASSSQGNEQFF
TGTGCCAGCAGCTCACAGGGGAATGAGCAGTTCTTC
>TRBD2|TRBV3-1/TRBV3-2|TRBJ2-3|NA
CASRASGGQDTQYF
TGTGCCAGTCGGGCTAGCGGGGGTCAAGATACGCAGTATTTT
>NA|TRBV28|TRBJ1-1|NA
CASSLAVYGGEAFF
TGTGCCAGCAGTTTAGCCGTTTACGGGGGTGAAGCTTTCTTT
>TRBD2|TRBV5-4|TRBJ2-1|NA
CASSLDGGGAIEQFF
TGTGCCAGCAGCTTGGATGGCGGGGGGGCGATTGAGCAGTTCTTC
>NA|TRBV28|TRBJ2-5|once
CASSSTGLKRETQYF
TGTGCCAGCAGCTCGACCGGACTCAAAAGGGAGACCCAGTACTTC
>NA|TRBV28|TRBJ1-4|NA
CASSSTGSGVEKLFF
TGTGCCAGCAGTAGTACAGGTTCGGGCGTAGAAAAACTGTTTTTT
>TRBD1|TRBV7-9|TRBJ1-1|NA
CASSGLQGAMNTEAFF
TGTGCCAGCAGCGGCCTACAGGGGGCTATGAACACTGAAGCTTTCTTT
>NA|TRBV6-2/TRBV6-3|TRBJ2-3|NA
CASSRPGDPSTDTQYF
TGTGCCAGCAGTCGTCCAGGGGACCCAAGCACAGATACGCAGTATTTT
>NA|TRBV28|TRBJ2-5|NA
CASSPLQETQYF
TGTGCCAGCAGCCCACTTCAAGAGACCCAGTACTTC
>TRBD1|TRBV7-6|TRBJ2-2|NA
CASSWTGGTGELFF
TGTGCCAGCAGTTGGACAGGGGGAACCGGGGAGCTGTTTTTT
>NA|TRBV2|TRBJ1-2|NA
CASRGQNYGYTF
TGTGCCAGCAGAGGACAGAACTATGGCTACACCTTC
>NA|TRBV7-2|TRBJ2-1|NA
CASSPSGPSYNEQFF
TGTGCCAGCAGCCCAAGCGGTCCCTCCTACAATGAGCAGTTCTTC
>TRBD2|TRBV3-1/TRBV3-2|TRBJ2-1|NA
CASSQGLAGGGEQFF
TGTGCCAGCAGCCAAGGCCTAGCGGGGGGTGGTGAGCAGTTCTTC
>NA|TRBV10-1|TRBJ1-1|once
CASSQGNTEAFF
TGCGCCAGCAGTCAGGGAAACACTGAAGCTTTCTTT
>TRBD2|TRBV3-1/TRBV3-2|TRBJ2-5|NA
CASSHTGGETQYF
TGTGCCAGCAGCCACACGGGAGGTGAGACCCAGTACTTC
>NA|TRBV10-1|TRBJ1-1|NA
CASNLGALNTEAFF
TGCGCCAGCAACCTCGGAGCCCTGAACACTGAAGCTTTCTTT
>NA|TRBV21-1|TRBJ1-2|NA
CASSKVHRCYGYTF
TGTGCCAGCAGCAAAGTGCACAGGTGCTATGGCTACACCTTC
>TRBD1|TRBV28|TRBJ1-2|NA
CAITQGPGGYTF
TGTGCCATCACACAGGGGCCGGGTGGCTACACCTTC
>TRBD2|TRBV25-1|TRBJ2-1|few
CASSEGGTSYNEQFF
TGTGCCAGCAGTGAGGGGGGGACCTCCTACAATGAGCAGTTCTTC
>NA|TRBV6-5|TRBJ1-1|once
CASRRTANTEAFF
TGTGCCAGCAGACGGACAGCCAACACTGAAGCTTTCTTT
>NA|TRBV6-1|TRBJ1-3|NA
CASSERGYSGNTIYF
TGTGCCAGCAGTGAACGGGGGTACTCTGGAAACACCATATATTTT